The 11 T cell receptor beta chains below were found in one sample sequenced in a study of TIL therapy for anti-PD-1-resistant metastatic lung cancer. The libraries were made with immunoSEQ v3. Data came from immunoSEQ multiplex PCR; TCRdb stores just in-frame clones and leaves some out. Among 50,000 or so clones listed, roughly 85% were seen once. Time point noted: pre-treatment sample, taken before nivolumab and TIL therapy. Sequencing was performed on blood, taken at baseline. These receptors were obtained from a woman aged 25-85 years with non-small cell lung cancer.

The V and J genes are TRBV11-2 and TRBJ2-1; 8 nucleotides match TRBD2. Germline CDR1 SGHAT, CDR2 FQNNGV. V trimming: 0 bases; J trimming: 4 bases; junction bases outside the gene matches: 2. This CDR3 region has 15 residues. The CDR3 DNA is TGTGCCAGCAGCTTAGACGGGAGGGAATACAATGAGCAGTTCTTC. Its translation is CASSLDGREYNEQFF.

The chain links TRBV9 to TRBJ1-1; a possible D gene is TRBD1 (6 bases). Trimming left V 2 bases short and J 3 bases short, with 17 bases between. The length of the CDR3 is 16 residues. CDR1 is SGDLS and CDR2 is YYNGEE in the germline V gene. The CDR3 here is CASSVGSAPGDTEAFF. CDR3 nucleotide sequence: TGTGCCAGCAGCGTCGGAAGCGCCCCAGGGGACACTGAAGCTTTCTTT.

The CDR3 reads CASNFRGVYEQYF. CDR3 DNA sequence: TGTGCCAGCAACTTCCGGGGGGTCTACGAGCAGTACTTC. The rearrangement uses TRBV5-6 and TRBJ2-7; 7 bases map to TRBD2. The V segment lost 6 bases and the J segment 3 bases; nucleotides outside the gene matches: 6. Germline-derived CDR1 and CDR2 are SGHDT and YYEEEE. The CDR3 loop spans 13 amino acids.

The chain has TRBV19 and TRBJ1-2; weak D call: TRBD1 (5 bases). Deletions cut 3 bases from V and 7 bases from J, with 9 bases between. The CDR3 covers 12 residues. Looked up from germline, CDR1 is LNHDA and CDR2 is SQIVND (reference sequence). CDR3 in DNA: TGTGCCAGTAGTATCGGAAGGGGTGGCTACACCTTC. It encodes CASSIGRGGYTF.

This chain joins TRBV15 and TRBJ1-3, with D maybe TRBD1 (5 bases). V was clipped by 0 bases and J by 3 bases, with 18 bases between them. CDR1 LNHNV and CDR2 YYDKDF come from the germline V gene (reference sequence). CDR3 length: 18 amino acids. CDR3 sequence: CATSRDWLGQGGGNTIYF. Written as DNA, the CDR3 is TGTGCCACCAGCAGAGATTGGTTGGGCCAGGGAGGTGGAAACACCATATATTTT.

The chain uses TRBV6-6 and TRBJ2-1, with 7 positions matching TRBD1. Germline CDR1 reads MNHNY; CDR2 reads SVGAGI (reference sequence). The CDR3 is made up of 14 amino acids. The V and J ends lost 2 bases and 10 bases, in that order; junction bases with no gene match: 8. The CDR3 here is CASSYSDRAREQFF. CDR3 coding DNA: TGTGCCAGCAGTTACAGCGACAGGGCCAGAGAGCAGTTCTTC.

The chain combines TRBV9 with TRBJ2-1; a weak D match, TRBD1 (8 bases). V shed 7 bases and J shed 6 bases, with 29 bases lying between them. Germline CDR1 SGDLS, CDR2 YYNGEE. There are 18 residues in the CDR3. CDR3 nucleotides: TGTGCCAGCGAGGGGGGGACAGGACTAGTTAAAGGCTTCAATGAGCAGTTCTTC. This codes for CASEGGTGLVKGFNEQFF.

The V gene is TRBV7-8, the J gene TRBJ2-3; the D is unclear. The CDR3 contains 15 residues. The V end lost 2 bases, the J end lost 2 bases, and 11 bases lay between the germline ends. The V gene's germline CDR1 is SGHVS and CDR2 FQNEAQ. This CDR3 reads CASSLYRLFTDTQYF. For the CDR3, the DNA is TGTGCCAGCAGCTTATATAGACTTTTCACAGATACGCAGTATTTT.

The rearrangement joins TRBV2 to TRBJ2-5; TRBD1 aligns across 8 bases. The CDR3 has 14 amino acids. CDR1 and CDR2 from the germline V gene are SNHLY and FYNNEI. Trimming took 7 bases from V and 3 from J; bases not matched to a gene: 7. The CDR3 protein is CASNLGQGEETQYF. The CDR3 coding sequence is TGTGCCAGCAATCTAGGACAGGGAGAAGAGACCCAGTACTTC.

The J gene is TRBJ2-7, the V gene TRBV4-1, with 9 bases fitting TRBD2. Trimming cost V 2 bases and J 2 bases; bases outside gene matches: 10. Germline assignment: CDR1 MGHRA and CDR2 YSYEKL. This CDR3 comprises 17 residues. CDR3 nucleotide sequence: TGCGCCAGCAGCCAATACCTGACTAGCGGTCCCCCCTACGAGCAGTACTTC. Translated, it gives CASSQYLTSGPPYEQYF.

The J gene is TRBJ2-2, the V gene TRBV7-7; maybe TRBD2 (5 bases). Germline lookup yields CDR1 SSHAT and CDR2 FNYEAQ (reference sequence). Trimming stripped 1 base from V and 1 base from J, with 10 bases between. This CDR3 region has 16 residues. CDR3 in DNA: TGTGCCAGCAGCTTAGTCTCGGCGGGGAACACCGGGGAGCTGTTTTTT. Residues: CASSLVSAGNTGELFF. Based on the CDR3 plus reference TRBV7-7 and TRBJ2-2, the full variable domain is GAGVSQSPRYKVTKRGQDVTLRCDPISSHATLYWYQQALGQGPEFLTYFNYEAQPDKSGLPSDRFSAERPEGSISTLTIQRTEQRDSAMYRCASSLVSAGNTGELFFGEGSRLTVL.